The subject of this entry is one T cell receptor (beta chain). The antigen remains unidentified. This sample is part of a study of CD4 T cells in relation to SARS-CoV-2 and coronaviruses. Study information: ViraFEST: approximately eleven-day antigen culture of PBMCs, then TCR beta CDR3 sequencing.

Sequenced by immunoSEQ multiplex PCR; TCRdb stores in-frame clones only, minus some. The sample lists some 28,000 clones, 74% occurring once. CD4+ T cells from unexposed donors were obtained before the COVID-19 pandemic (2011-2018). After roughly ten days of culture, CD4+ T cells were isolated. As cell numbers allowed, unexposed-donor CD4+ T cells faced SARS-CoV-2 S/N and four cold-coronavirus spikes. The source material was CD4+ T cells from PBMCs, cultured in vitro. The clonotype comes from a human donor in good health.

CDR3 nucleotides: TGTGCCAGCTCACCATTGTCGGAGGGAACCGGGGAGCTGTTTTTT. Residues: CASSPLSEGTGELFF. The genes are TRBV18 and TRBJ2-2, with D perhaps matching TRBD2 (6 bases). The ends were cut back, 2 bases at V and 5 bases at J, with 12 bases in the middle. This CDR3 is 15 amino acids long. Germline CDR1 is KGHSH and CDR2 is LQKENI.